These 26 T cell receptor beta chains were sequenced from one sample in a study of blood T cell repertoires in COVID-19. Produced via immunoSEQ multiplex PCR; TCRdb's table is partial and in-frame only. The sample lists around 220,000 clones; 85% to 90% were seen once. Sequenced material: peripheral blood. The receptors derive from a woman in her fifties or sixties with COVID-19, enrolled during active disease.

The J gene is TRBJ2-2, the V gene TRBV5-1; 9 bases are a match to TRBD2. CDR3 length: 15 residues. The V gene end was trimmed by 5 bases and the J gene end by 0 bases; junction bases not matched to a gene: 2. From germline, CDR1 is SGHRS and CDR2 YFSETQ. The CDR3 region is CASRLAGANTGELFF. For the CDR3, the DNA is TGCGCCAGCAGATTAGCGGGGGCGAACACCGGGGAGCTGTTTTTT.

As to this clone: Different DNA sequences within this sample yield the same CDR3. This chain uses TRBV24-1 with TRBJ1-1; D gene unclear. Germline-derived CDR1 and CDR2 are KGHDR and SFDVKD. The length of the CDR3 is 13 residues. The V end lost 6 bases, the J end lost 0 bases, and 7 bases lay between the germline ends. DNA for the CDR3: TGTGCCACCAGTCGGGGAGTGAACACTGAAGCTTTCTTT. It is translated as CATSRGVNTEAFF.

The chain joins TRBV5-6 to TRBJ2-3; 14 bases match TRBD2. Germline V gene lookup returns CDR1 SGHDT and CDR2 YYEEEE. The length of the CDR3 is 18 residues. The junction had 7 bases not matched to a gene; V was cut back by 4 bases and J by 0 bases. The CDR3 loop reads CASSAGLAGARSTDTQYF. In DNA, the CDR3 is TGTGCCAGCAGCGCGGGACTAGCGGGGGCCCGTAGCACAGATACGCAGTATTTT.

This chain uses TRBV28 with TRBJ2-2; 9 bases map to TRBD2. The CDR3 length is 17 residues. Germline V CDR1 and CDR2: MDHEN, SYDVKM. The junction had 10 bases not matched to a gene; V was cut back by 1 base and J by 7 bases. The CDR3 sequence is CASSLLGWSGGNGELFF. The CDR3 nucleotides read TGTGCCAGCAGTTTATTGGGTTGGAGCGGGGGGAACGGGGAGCTGTTTTTT.

The genes are TRBV11-2 and TRBJ2-3; a possible D gene is TRBD2 (5 bases). The germline CDR1 and CDR2 sequences are SGHAT and FQNNGV. This CDR3 is built from 15 residues. The V end lost 9 bases, the J end lost 5 bases, and 21 bases lay between the germline ends. CDR3 loop: CASSDGWLAVDTQYF. Written as DNA, the CDR3 is TGTGCCAGTTCGGACGGATGGCTAGCAGTAGATACGCAGTATTTT.

This clone was detected only a few times. J is TRBJ1-2 and V is TRBV5-5; D is uncertain. Trimming took off 3 bases at V and 4 bases at J, with 16 bases between the two ends. The CDR3 is 15 amino acids. Germline-derived CDR1 and CDR2 are SGHKS and YYEKEE (reference sequence). In nucleotides, the CDR3 is TGTGCCAGCAGCTCCCCCGGAGGGCAGATCTATGGCTACACCTTC. Amino acid sequence: CASSSPGGQIYGYTF.

The chain recombines TRBV12-3 or TRBV12-4 with TRBJ1-1; no definite D call. The CDR3 loop spans 13 amino acids. Trimming removed 6 bases from V and 6 bases from J, with 14 bases in between. CDR3 protein: CASSPTYSAEAFF. The CDR3 DNA reads TGTGCCAGCAGCCCCACGTATAGCGCTGAAGCTTTCTTT.

This clone has just a few counts. V usage is TRBV24-1 and J usage is TRBJ1-5; D is unclear. Deletions cut 8 bases from V and 5 bases from J, with 6 bases between. Germline V gene data show CDR1 as KGHDR and CDR2 as SFDVKD. The CDR3 has 11 amino acids. As DNA, the CDR3 is TGTGCCACCACCAGGCATCAGCCCCAGCATTTT. It is translated as CATTRHQPQHF.

The chain combines TRBV11-2 with TRBJ2-1; tentative D call: TRBD1 (5 bases). CDR1 SGHAT and CDR2 FQNNGV come from the germline V gene. Trimming took 5 bases from V and 7 from J, leaving 15 bases between them. This CDR3 has 14 residues. The CDR3 region is CASSILLTENEQFF. Here the CDR3 DNA reads TGTGCCAGCAGCATACTACTGACAGAAAATGAGCAGTTCTTC.

This clone showed up just a few times. V and J are TRBV3-1 (or the pseudogene TRBV3-2) and TRBJ1-1; 10 bases are shared with TRBD1. The CDR3 loop spans 15 amino acids. Trimming removed 3 bases from V and 5 bases from J; junction bases left unmatched: 6. Germline CDR1 is LGHDT and CDR2 is YNNKEL (reference sequence). The CDR3 spells CASSQRGGQGTEAFF. In DNA form, the CDR3 reads TGTGCCAGCAGCCAGCGTGGGGGACAGGGGACTGAAGCTTTCTTT.

This clone has only a few counts. V and J are TRBV12-2 and TRBJ1-1; whether TRBD1, the table's D call, matches the DNA was not checked. TRBV12-2 is a pseudogene segment. This CDR3 is built from 14 residues. The CDR3 nucleotides read TGTGCAAGTCGCTCGGACAGGGGGATAACTGAAGCTTTCTTT. Amino acid sequence: CASRSDRGITEAFF.

This clone was counted a few times. The chain joins TRBV6-1 to TRBJ2-1; TRBD1 might be the D (6 bases). The CDR3 runs 13 residues. V lost 3 bases to trimming and J lost 9 bases, with 12 bases between them. The germline V gene has CDR1 MNHNS and CDR2 SASEGT. CDR3 sequence: CASSDLRGGEQFF. The DNA for the CDR3 is TGTGCCAGCAGTGACCTCAGGGGCGGTGAGCAGTTCTTC.

In its sample, this clone was seen a few times. The chain carries TRBV24-1 and TRBJ1-1; D is unclear. Trimming removed 6 bases from V and 0 bases from J, with 7 bases in between. This CDR3 contains 13 residues. The germline V gene has CDR1 KGHDR and CDR2 SFDVKD. CDR3 protein: CATSFGMNTEAFF. The DNA for the CDR3 is TGTGCCACCAGTTTCGGGATGAACACTGAAGCTTTCTTT.

This clone has a handful of counts. This chain links TRBV2 with TRBJ2-2, with D possibly TRBD1 on 5 matching bases. This CDR3 is built from 13 residues. CDR1 is SNHLY and CDR2 is FYNNEI in the germline V gene. Trimming removed 2 bases at V and 10 bases at J, with 11 bases between. CDR3 residues: CASSESVGEELFF. CDR3 DNA sequence: TGTGCCAGCAGTGAAAGTGTAGGGGAGGAGCTGTTTTTT.

The CDR3 DNA reads TGTGCCAGCAGCTCGGGACAGGGGGTAGATACGCAGTATTTT. Encoded protein: CASSSGQGVDTQYF. The chain uses TRBV13 and TRBJ2-3; 11 nucleotides line up with TRBD1. Per germline, CDR1 PRHDT and CDR2 FYEKMQ (reference sequence). This CDR3 spans 14 amino acids. Trimming took 4 bases from V and 5 from J; bases not matched to a gene: 2.

This chain uses TRBV2 with TRBJ1-6; the D gene is possibly TRBD1 (6 bases). Germline assignment: CDR1 SNHLY and CDR2 FYNNEI. The CDR3 extends over 14 amino acids. Deletions cut 6 bases from V and 11 bases from J, with 17 bases between. The CDR3 loop reads CASSFETGSAPLHF. In nucleotides, the CDR3 is TGTGCCAGCAGCTTCGAGACAGGTTCGGCACCCCTCCACTTT.

The chain has TRBV19 and TRBJ2-7; TRBD1 matches at 9 bases. The CDR3 contains 14 residues. J was trimmed by 5 bases and V by 4 bases; bases with no gene match: 6. Looked up from germline, CDR1 is LNHDA and CDR2 is SQIVND (reference sequence). CDR3 residues: CASSSTGGINEQYF. Written as DNA, the CDR3 is TGTGCCAGTAGTAGCACAGGGGGCATAAACGAGCAGTACTTC. Based on the CDR3 plus reference TRBV19 and TRBJ2-7, the full variable domain is DGGITQSPKYLFRKEGQNVTLSCEQNLNHDAMYWYRQDPGQGLRLIYYSQIVNDFQKGDIAEGYSVSREKKESFPLTVTSAQKNPTAFYLCASSSTGGINEQYFGPGTRLTVT.

Only one count was recorded for this clone. The rearrangement links TRBV10-1 to TRBJ2-1; weak D call: TRBD2 (6 bases). This CDR3 is 17 amino acids long. Per germline, CDR1 WNHNN and CDR2 SYGVQD (reference sequence). The ends were cut back, 0 bases at V and 0 bases at J, with 12 bases in the middle. The chain's CDR3 is CASSESSPGVSYNEQFF. CDR3 in DNA: TGCGCCAGCAGTGAGTCATCCCCGGGGGTCTCCTACAATGAGCAGTTCTTC.

This chain links TRBV2 with TRBJ2-5, with 7 bases matching TRBD2. The CDR3 is 13 residues long. The V segment lost 7 bases and the J segment 3 bases; nucleotides outside the gene matches: 5. The germline V gene has CDR1 SNHLY and CDR2 FYNNEI. Here the CDR3 DNA reads TGTGCCAGCATATCCGGGACTAAAGAGACCCAGTACTTC. Its translation is CASISGTKETQYF. Together with reference TRBV2 and TRBJ2-5, the CDR3 gives the full variable domain: EPEVTQTPSHQVTQMGQEVILRCVPISNHLYFYWYRQILGQKVEFLVSFYNNEISEKSEIFDDQFSVERPDGSNFTLKIRSTKLEDSAMYFCASISGTKETQYFGPGTRLLVL.

The chain employs TRBV23-1 and TRBJ2-3; 8 bases are shared with TRBD1. TRBV23-1 is an ORF, with its function uncertain. After removal of 3 bases from V and 1 base from J, the junction contained 3 bases not matched to a gene. The CDR3 spans 15 residues. The CDR3 loop is CASSQPDRGTDTQYF. CDR3 nucleotides: TGCGCCAGCAGTCAGCCGGACAGGGGCACAGATACGCAGTATTTT.

There are a few counts of this clone. The CDR3 spells CASSPDRGRPGELFF. CDR3 sequence (DNA): TGTGCCAGCAGTCCGGACAGGGGGCGTCCCGGGGAGCTGTTTTTT. This chain uses TRBV6-5 with TRBJ2-2; 11 positions match TRBD1. This CDR3 comprises 15 residues. Germline-derived CDR1 and CDR2 are MNHEY and SVGAGI. Trimming took 5 bases from V and 6 from J; bases not matched to a gene: 5.

This chain uses TRBV5-1 with TRBJ1-3, with D maybe TRBD1 (5 bases). Germline CDR1 is SGHRS and CDR2 is YFSETQ. V lost 2 bases to trimming and J lost 4 bases, with 10 bases between them. This CDR3 is 14 amino acids long. CDR3: CASSLPGRGNTIYF. In DNA form, the CDR3 reads TGCGCCAGCAGCTTACCAGGGCGCGGAAACACCATATATTTT. Combining the CDR3 with reference TRBV5-1 and TRBJ1-3 gives the whole variable domain KAGVTQTPRYLIKTRGQQVTLSCSPISGHRSVSWYQQTPGQGLQFLFEYFSETQRNKGNFPGRFSGRQFSNSRSEMNVSTLELGDSALYLCASSLPGRGNTIYFGEGSWLTVV.

CDR3 in amino acids: CASDPPGVLNQPQHF. CDR3 coding DNA: TGTGCCAGCGATCCCCCCGGGGTACTCAATCAGCCCCAGCATTTT. The rearrangement uses TRBV28 and TRBJ1-5; D gene uncertain. Germline values: CDR1 MDHEN, CDR2 SYDVKM. V lost 8 bases and J 3 bases, leaving 17 bases between the germline ends. The CDR3 sequence is 15 residues long.

V is TRBV12-3 or TRBV12-4 and J is TRBJ1-5; 8 bases are a match to TRBD1. The CDR3 length is 12 residues. Trimming took 5 bases from V and 7 from J; bases not matched to a gene: 1. DNA for the CDR3: TGTGCCAGCAGTGACAGGGGCCAGCCCCAGCATTTT. It codes for CASSDRGQPQHF.

The V call is TRBV7-9, the J call TRBJ1-1; 7 nucleotides match TRBD1. Germline loops: CDR1 SEHNR, CDR2 FQNEAQ (reference sequence). The CDR3 runs to 13 residues. V was clipped by 5 bases and J by 3 bases; unmatched bases: 3. CDR3 sequence reads: CASSPDRDTEAFF. The CDR3 nucleotides are TGTGCCAGCAGCCCCGACAGGGACACTGAAGCTTTCTTT.

The chain recombines TRBV19 with TRBJ2-2; a weak D match, TRBD1 (5 bases). The CDR3 spans 15 residues. The germline V gene encodes CDR1 LNHDA and CDR2 SQIVND (reference sequence). Trimming removed 2 bases from V and 6 bases from J, with 13 bases in between. The CDR3, as DNA: TGTGCCAGTAGTATAAGGGGTCCCTCCTCCGGGGAGCTGTTTTTT. Protein sequence: CASSIRGPSSGELFF.